The 30 T cell receptor beta chains below all came from one sample that was sequenced in a study of technical replicates of blood from a few donors. Here immunoSEQ multiplex PCR was the method, and the copy in TCRdb shows in-frame clones only, minus some. Here the sample spans 95,000 to 100,000 clones, over 90% being singletons. Sequenced sample: T cells isolated from PBMCs. These receptors were collected from a human donor in good health.

The chain employs TRBV10-2 and TRBJ2-5, with D perhaps TRBD2 (6 bases). This CDR3 spans 15 amino acids. The V gene's germline CDR1 is WSHSY and CDR2 SAAADI. The V end lost 1 base, the J end lost 3 bases, and 12 bases lay between the germline ends. The CDR3 bases are TGCGCCAGCAGTGAGTACCTAGCGTCTAAAGAGACCCAGTACTTC. This sequence encodes CASSEYLASKETQYF.

The chain recombines TRBV29-1 with TRBJ2-1; 12 bases line up with TRBD2. The CDR3 consists of 16 residues. Per germline, CDR1 SQVTM and CDR2 ANQGSEA. The J segment lost 2 bases and the V segment lost 5 bases, leaving 7 bases of the junction unmatched. CDR3 protein: CSVCLAGGPTYNEQFF. CDR3 nucleotide sequence: TGCAGCGTTTGTCTAGCGGGGGGGCCCACCTACAATGAGCAGTTCTTC.

The chain has TRBV13 and TRBJ2-1; 11 nucleotides match TRBD2. Germline-derived CDR1 and CDR2 are PRHDT and FYEKMQ (reference sequence). The CDR3 spans 18 residues. V shed 0 bases and J 4 bases; nucleotides not matched to a gene: 8. CDR3 region: CASSLGLRGLAGYNEQFF. CDR3 nucleotides: TGTGCCAGCAGCTTAGGCTTAAGAGGACTAGCGGGTTACAATGAGCAGTTCTTC.

The chain links TRBV25-1 to TRBJ2-4; tentative D call: TRBD2 (6 bases). V was clipped by 3 bases and J by 0 bases, with 12 bases between them. The germline V gene encodes CDR1 MGHDK and CDR2 SYGVNS. The CDR3 sequence is 16 residues long. CDR3 in DNA: TGTGCCAGCAGTGATGGGGGGTCGGGAGCCAAAAACATTCAGTACTTC. Translating gives CASSDGGSGAKNIQYF.

V is TRBV5-1 and J is TRBJ2-1; D is perhaps TRBD2 (6 bases). CDR1 and CDR2 (germline): SGHRS, YFSETQ. The CDR3 length is 16 residues. V shed 3 bases and J shed 3 bases, with 16 bases lying between them. The CDR3, as DNA: TGCGCCAGCAGCTCAAGGACGATAGCGGTCTACAATGAGCAGTTCTTC. Translated: CASSSRTIAVYNEQFF.

This clone was seen only a few times. V usage is TRBV27 and J usage is TRBJ1-1, with D tentatively TRBD1 (5 bases). V was cut by 0 bases and J by 8 bases, with 16 bases left in between. CDR3 length: 15 residues. Germline V gene data show CDR1 as MNHEY and CDR2 as SMNVEV (reference sequence). The CDR3 coding sequence is TGTGCCAGCAGTTTATCAGTCCTGTTGACAGCCGAAGCTTTCTTT. It translates to CASSLSVLLTAEAFF.

This clone occurred many times. This chain uses TRBV4-1 with TRBJ1-3; perhaps TRBD1 as D (5 bases). V was cut by 4 bases and J by 3 bases, with 19 bases left in between. This CDR3 is built from 17 residues. The V gene's germline CDR1 is MGHRA and CDR2 YSYEKL. CDR3 nucleotide sequence: TGCGCCAGCAGCCGGCAGGGTTGGGTCTTAAATGGAAACACCATATATTTT. This codes for CASSRQGWVLNGNTIYF.

The chain links TRBV9 to TRBJ2-7; 13 positions agree with TRBD2. The germline CDR1 and CDR2 sequences are SGDLS and YYNGEE. This CDR3 has 14 amino acids. Trimming cost V 4 bases and J 7 bases; bases outside gene matches: 5. CDR3 protein: CASSQGTSGEEQYF. The DNA for the CDR3 is TGTGCCAGCAGCCAAGGGACTAGCGGGGAAGAGCAGTACTTC.

CDR3: CASSRTGTDTQYF. CDR3 DNA sequence: TGTGCCAGCAGCAGGACAGGCACAGATACGCAGTATTTT. The chain is built from TRBV7-9 and TRBJ2-3; TRBD1 is a possible D gene (6 bases). Germline CDR1 is SEHNR and CDR2 is FQNEAQ (reference sequence). The CDR3 length is 13 residues. The germline V and J ends were trimmed by 5 bases and 1 base, with 7 bases remaining between them. The full variable domain, rest sourced from reference TRBV7-9 and TRBJ2-3, is DTGVSQNPRHKITKRGQNVTFRCDPISEHNRLYWYRQTLGQGPEFLTYFQNEAQLEKSRLLSDRFSAERPKGSFSTLEIQRTEQGDSAMYLCASSRTGTDTQYFGPGTRLTVL.

The CDR3 reads CASSAYQGAYNEQFF. DNA for the CDR3: TGTGCCAGCAGCGCCTACCAGGGGGCTTACAATGAGCAGTTCTTC. The chain links TRBV5-5 to TRBJ2-1; 8 positions agree with TRBD1. Trimming removed 4 bases from V and 4 bases from J; junction bases left unmatched: 7. Germline values: CDR1 SGHKS, CDR2 YYEKEE (reference sequence). The CDR3 has 15 residues.

The V gene is TRBV11-3, the J gene TRBJ2-3; D might be TRBD2 (6 bases). Trimming removed 5 bases at V and 1 base at J, with 10 bases between. Per the germline V gene, CDR1 is SGHNT and CDR2 is YENEEA. This CDR3 region has 14 residues. CDR3 coding DNA: TGTGCCAGCAGCCCGGGACTCCGCACAGATACGCAGTATTTT. Encoded protein: CASSPGLRTDTQYF.

The chain employs TRBV7-8 and TRBJ1-5; unclear D gene. Per the germline V gene, CDR1 is SGHVS and CDR2 is FQNEAQ. Trimming cost V 5 bases and J 4 bases, with 18 bases left between them. The CDR3 totals 16 residues. CDR3 region: CASSPERTFWNQPQHF. The CDR3 DNA is TGTGCCAGCAGCCCTGAACGGACTTTTTGGAATCAGCCCCAGCATTTT.

The chain couples TRBV29-1 to TRBJ2-1, with a possible D match to TRBD1 (5 bases). V was cut by 3 bases and J by 6 bases, with 12 bases left in between. Germline values: CDR1 SQVTM, CDR2 ANQGSEA. The CDR3 is 13 residues long. CDR3 sequence reads: CSVDRVPSNEQFF. The CDR3 nucleotides read TGCAGCGTTGACAGGGTTCCCTCCAATGAGCAGTTCTTC.

The rearrangement uses TRBV14 and TRBJ2-1; 7 bases map to TRBD2. With 0 bases clipped from V and 10 bases from J, the junction kept 6 bases outside the gene matches. Germline CDR1 SGHDN, CDR2 FVKESK. This CDR3 spans 14 amino acids. CDR3 region: CASSQELWGGEQFF. CDR3 bases: TGTGCCAGCAGCCAAGAATTGTGGGGGGGAGAGCAGTTCTTC.

The V call is TRBV28, the J call TRBJ1-4; D is uncertain. The CDR3 runs 11 residues. Germline CDR1 MDHEN, CDR2 SYDVKM. V lost 4 bases, J lost 14 bases, and 11 bases lay in between. The CDR3 nucleotides read TGTGCCAGCAGTTGGCGGGGTGCCCTGTTTTTT. This gives the protein CASSWRGALFF.

The chain couples TRBV7-6 to TRBJ1-1; D is perhaps TRBD1 (6 bases). Germline CDR1 reads SGHVS; CDR2 reads FNYEAQ. V was clipped by 5 bases and J by 5 bases, with 18 bases between them. This CDR3 is 15 amino acids long. The CDR3, as DNA: TGTGCCAGCAGCCCTACCACCTCAGGGGAGACTGAAGCTTTCTTT. Translating gives CASSPTTSGETEAFF.

The rearrangement uses TRBV2 and TRBJ2-7; TRBD2 agrees at 8 bases. Per the germline V gene, CDR1 is SNHLY and CDR2 is FYNNEI. The V gene end was trimmed by 5 bases and the J gene end by 6 bases; junction bases not matched to a gene: 12. The CDR3 spans 15 residues. CDR3 DNA sequence: TGTGCCAGCAGTATAGCGGGGATGGCCGAGAGCGAGCAGTACTTC. Translating gives CASSIAGMAESEQYF.

V gene TRBV5-1 combines with J gene TRBJ2-2; the D gene is possibly TRBD1 (5 bases). Germline loops: CDR1 SGHRS, CDR2 YFSETQ. The V and J ends lost 10 bases and 1 base respectively, with 8 bases between them. CDR3 length equals 12 residues. The CDR3 region is CAGTGNTGELFF. CDR3 nucleotide sequence: TGCGCCGGAACAGGGAACACCGGGGAGCTGTTTTTT. The full variable domain, completed using reference TRBV5-1 and TRBJ2-2, is KAGVTQTPRYLIKTRGQQVTLSCSPISGHRSVSWYQQTPGQGLQFLFEYFSETQRNKGNFPGRFSGRQFSNSRSEMNVSTLELGDSALYLCAGTGNTGELFFGEGSRLTVL.

This clone was seen only once. The chain is built from TRBV19 and TRBJ1-2; 8 nucleotides line up with TRBD1. V shed 6 bases, J shed 3 bases, and the junction held 6 bases outside the gene matches. CDR3 length equals 14 residues. Germline-derived CDR1 and CDR2 are LNHDA and SQIVND (reference sequence). CDR3 sequence reads: CASRGQAPYYGYTF. CDR3 coding DNA: TGTGCCAGTAGGGGACAGGCGCCCTACTATGGCTACACCTTC.

As to this clone: A junction end diverges from the germline sequence, so it may reflect a read error. V and J are TRBV2 and TRBJ2-7; TRBD1 might be the D (6 bases). The CDR3 has 15 residues. Germline CDR1 reads SNHLY; CDR2 reads FYNNEI. CDR3 residues: CAGREDRIGVYEQYF. The CDR3 bases are TGTGCCGGCAGGGAAGACAGGATTGGAGTCTACGAGCAGTACTTC.

The rearrangement uses TRBV18 and TRBJ1-3; D remains ambiguous. V lost 4 bases to trimming and J lost 0 bases, with 13 bases between them. The CDR3 is 16 amino acids. CDR1 is KGHSH, CDR2 LQKENI, per germline. The CDR3, as DNA: TGTGCCAGCTCACTCGGCCGACGGAGCTCTGGAAACACCATATATTTT. Amino acids: CASSLGRRSSGNTIYF.

The chain links TRBV28 to TRBJ1-2; D unclear. Trimming left V 8 bases short and J 1 base short, with 14 bases between. Germline CDR1 MDHEN, CDR2 SYDVKM. This CDR3 has 14 residues. DNA of the CDR3: TGTGCCAGCGAACCAGGCGCATTTAACTATGGCTACACCTTC. Its protein product is CASEPGAFNYGYTF.

V and J are TRBV14 and TRBJ2-3, with TRBD1 identical over 7 bases. The CDR3 extends over 17 amino acids. Trimming removed 0 bases from V and 3 bases from J; junction bases left unmatched: 9. Germline lookup yields CDR1 SGHDN and CDR2 FVKESK. The CDR3: CASSQDKGAFRTDTQYF. Written as DNA, the CDR3 is TGTGCCAGCAGCCAAGATAAGGGGGCGTTCAGAACAGATACGCAGTATTTT.

The genes are TRBV6-5 and TRBJ2-7, with a possible D match to TRBD2 (6 bases). V gave up 6 bases and J gave up 7 bases, with 16 bases separating them. The CDR3 loop spans 13 amino acids. Germline-derived CDR1 and CDR2 are MNHEY and SVGAGI. The CDR3: CASSKHEGREQYF. The CDR3 DNA sequence: TGTGCCAGCAGCAAACACGAGGGGAGGGAGCAGTACTTC.

The CDR3 reads CASRWGGGDTEAFF. The CDR3 DNA follows: TGTGCCAGTAGGTGGGGGGGTGGCGACACTGAAGCTTTCTTT. This chain links TRBV19 with TRBJ1-1, with a tentative D call TRBD1 (5 bases). The V end lost 6 bases, the J end lost 3 bases, and 14 bases lay between the germline ends. The V gene's germline CDR1 is LNHDA and CDR2 SQIVND (reference sequence). The CDR3 sequence is 14 residues long.

The chain combines TRBV19 with TRBJ2-3; perhaps TRBD1 as D (5 bases). This CDR3 has 16 amino acids. Trimming took off 6 bases at V and 0 bases at J, with 16 bases between the two ends. Germline V gene lookup returns CDR1 LNHDA and CDR2 SQIVND (reference sequence). The CDR3 loop is CASSLGADLSTDTQYF. The DNA for the CDR3 is TGTGCCAGTAGCCTAGGGGCGGATCTTAGCACAGATACGCAGTATTTT. The full variable domain, in which reference TRBV19 and TRBJ2-3 provide the parts outside the CDR3, is DGGITQSPKYLFRKEGQNVTLSCEQNLNHDAMYWYRQDPGQGLRLIYYSQIVNDFQKGDIAEGYSVSREKKESFPLTVTSAQKNPTAFYLCASSLGADLSTDTQYFGPGTRLTVL.

This clone was seen only once. This chain connects TRBV19 to TRBJ1-4; D gene uncertain. Looked up from germline, CDR1 is LNHDA and CDR2 is SQIVND (reference sequence). The CDR3 length is 15 residues. V lost 3 bases, J lost 1 base, and 9 bases lay in between. CDR3 amino acids: CASSITQQTNEKLFF. CDR3 nucleotide sequence: TGTGCCAGTAGTATTACACAACAAACTAATGAAAAACTGTTTTTT.

The chain has TRBV19 and TRBJ1-5, with D possibly being TRBD1 (5 bases). The CDR3 sequence is 16 residues long. Germline CDR1 and CDR2: LNHDA and SQIVND (reference sequence). Deletions cut 6 bases from V and 1 base from J, with 16 bases between. CDR3 residues: CASSRRKEGSNQPQHF. CDR3 coding DNA: TGTGCCAGTAGCCGGCGGAAGGAGGGGAGCAATCAGCCCCAGCATTTT.

The J gene is TRBJ1-1, the V gene TRBV18, with 12 positions matching TRBD1. J was trimmed by 10 bases and V by 3 bases; bases with no gene match: 9. This CDR3 is built from 15 residues. Germline CDR1 reads KGHSH; CDR2 reads LQKENI. The CDR3: CASSPGTGGALAAFF. The CDR3 region has the DNA TGTGCCAGCTCACCTGGGACAGGGGGCGCATTAGCAGCTTTCTTT.

The chain joins TRBV5-4 to TRBJ2-2; D possibly corresponds to TRBD1 (5 bases). Germline values: CDR1 SGHNT, CDR2 YYREEE (reference sequence). The CDR3 loop spans 15 amino acids. Trimming took off 2 bases at V and 0 bases at J, with 8 bases between the two ends. The CDR3 DNA is TGTGCCAGCAGCTTAGACAGACCGAACACCGGGGAGCTGTTTTTT. Translating it yields CASSLDRPNTGELFF.